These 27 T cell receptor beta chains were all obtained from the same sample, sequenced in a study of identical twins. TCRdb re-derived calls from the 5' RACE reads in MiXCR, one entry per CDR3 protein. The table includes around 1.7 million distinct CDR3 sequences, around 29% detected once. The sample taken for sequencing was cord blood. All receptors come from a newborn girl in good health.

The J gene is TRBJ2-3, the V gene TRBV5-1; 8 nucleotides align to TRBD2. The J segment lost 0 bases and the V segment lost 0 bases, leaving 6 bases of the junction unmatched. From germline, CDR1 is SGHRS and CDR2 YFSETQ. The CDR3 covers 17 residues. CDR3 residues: CASSLDGLALSTDTQYF. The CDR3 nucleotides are TGCGCCAGCAGCTTGGACGGACTAGCCCTTAGCACAGATACGCAGTATTTT.

In DNA form, the CDR3 reads TGTGCCAGCTGCGACAGAAAAAATTCACCCCTCCACTTT. Translating gives CASCDRKNSPLHF. The genes are TRBV6-1 and TRBJ1-6, with D tentatively TRBD1 (5 bases). The CDR3 totals 13 residues. Trimming took 8 bases from V and 7 from J, leaving 12 bases between them. The germline V gene has CDR1 MNHNS and CDR2 SASEGT.

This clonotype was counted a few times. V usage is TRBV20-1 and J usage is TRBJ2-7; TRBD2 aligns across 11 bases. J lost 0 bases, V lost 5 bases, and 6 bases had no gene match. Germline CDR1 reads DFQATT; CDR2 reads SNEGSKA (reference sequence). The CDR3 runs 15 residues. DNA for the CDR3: TGCAGTGCTTCTAAAACTAGCGGGAGCTCCTACGAGCAGTACTTC. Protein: CSASKTSGSSYEQYF.

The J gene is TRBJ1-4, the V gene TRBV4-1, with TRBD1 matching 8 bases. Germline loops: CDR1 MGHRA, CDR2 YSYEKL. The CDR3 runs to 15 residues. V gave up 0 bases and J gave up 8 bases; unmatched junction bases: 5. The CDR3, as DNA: TGCGCCAGCAGCCAAGATGGCAGGGGGCTCGAAAAACTGTTTTTT. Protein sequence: CASSQDGRGLEKLFF.

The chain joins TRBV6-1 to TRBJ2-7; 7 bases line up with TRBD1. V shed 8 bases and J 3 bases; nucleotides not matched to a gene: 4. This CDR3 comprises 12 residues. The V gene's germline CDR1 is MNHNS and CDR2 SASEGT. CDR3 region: CASGTERYEQYF. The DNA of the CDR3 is TGTGCCAGCGGGACAGAGCGCTACGAGCAGTACTTC.

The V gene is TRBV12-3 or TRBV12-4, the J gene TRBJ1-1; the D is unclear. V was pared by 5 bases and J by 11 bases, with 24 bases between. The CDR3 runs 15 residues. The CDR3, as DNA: TGTGCCAGCAGTCCCCGGGGTGGCGGATGGGATGCCGCTTTCTTT. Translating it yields CASSPRGGGWDAAFF.

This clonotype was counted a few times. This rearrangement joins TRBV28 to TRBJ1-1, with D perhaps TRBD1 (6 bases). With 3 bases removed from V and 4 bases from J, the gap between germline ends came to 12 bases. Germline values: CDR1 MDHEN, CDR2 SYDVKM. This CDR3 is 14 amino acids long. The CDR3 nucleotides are TGTGCCAGCAGTTTCCTGGGACACCGCACTGAAGCTTTCTTT. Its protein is CASSFLGHRTEAFF.

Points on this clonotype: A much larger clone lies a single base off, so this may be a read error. CDR3 DNA: TGTGCCAGCAGTTTATATAGCGGCTCGGTCTCTGGGGCCAACGTCCTGAATTTC. Residues: CASSLYSGSVSGANVLNF. The chain uses TRBV12-3 or TRBV12-4 and TRBJ2-6, with TRBD2 as a possible D gene (6 bases). The CDR3 consists of 18 residues.

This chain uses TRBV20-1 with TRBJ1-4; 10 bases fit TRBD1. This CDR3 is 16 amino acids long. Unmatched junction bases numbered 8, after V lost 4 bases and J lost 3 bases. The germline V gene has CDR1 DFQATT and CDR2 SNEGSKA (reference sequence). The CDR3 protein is CSAIRDRGEANEKLFF. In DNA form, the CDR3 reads TGCAGTGCTATCAGGGACAGGGGAGAGGCTAATGAAAAACTGTTTTTT.

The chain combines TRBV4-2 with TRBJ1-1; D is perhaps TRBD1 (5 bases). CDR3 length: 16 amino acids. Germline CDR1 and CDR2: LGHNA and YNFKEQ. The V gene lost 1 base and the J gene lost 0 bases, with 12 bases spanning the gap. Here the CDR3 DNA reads TGTGCCAGCAGCCAAGTGGAGACAGCTTTGAACACTGAAGCTTTCTTT. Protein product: CASSQVETALNTEAFF.

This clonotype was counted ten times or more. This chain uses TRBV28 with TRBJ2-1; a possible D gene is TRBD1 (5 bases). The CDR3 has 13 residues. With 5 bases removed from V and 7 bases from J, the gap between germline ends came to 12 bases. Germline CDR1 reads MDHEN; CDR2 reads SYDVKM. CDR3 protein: CASSINQGNEQFF. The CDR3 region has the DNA TGTGCCAGCAGTATAAACCAGGGAAATGAGCAGTTCTTC.

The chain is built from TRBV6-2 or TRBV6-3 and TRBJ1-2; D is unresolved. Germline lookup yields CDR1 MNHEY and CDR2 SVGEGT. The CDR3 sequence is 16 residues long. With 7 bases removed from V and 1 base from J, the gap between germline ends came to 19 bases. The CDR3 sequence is CASTSIPKWGNYGYTF. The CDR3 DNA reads TGTGCCAGCACTTCCATACCGAAATGGGGTAACTATGGCTACACCTTC.

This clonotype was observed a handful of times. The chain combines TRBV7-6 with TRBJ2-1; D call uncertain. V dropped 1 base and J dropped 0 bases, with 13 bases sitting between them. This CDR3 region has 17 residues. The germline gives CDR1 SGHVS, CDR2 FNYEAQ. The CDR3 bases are TGTGCCAGCAGCTTAGTCGGCCTAGGCTACTCCTACAATGAGCAGTTCTTC. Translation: CASSLVGLGYSYNEQFF.

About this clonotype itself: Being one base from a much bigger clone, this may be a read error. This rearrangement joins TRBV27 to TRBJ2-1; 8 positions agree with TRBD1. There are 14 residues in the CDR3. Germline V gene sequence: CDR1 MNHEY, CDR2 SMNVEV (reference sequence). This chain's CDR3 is CASSSRTGYSEQFF. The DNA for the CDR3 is TGTGCCAGCAGTTCCCGGACAGGGTACAGTGAGCAGTTCTTC.

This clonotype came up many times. CDR3 coding DNA: TGCAGTGCTAGTCGTCAATACGAGCAGTACTTC. Translated: CSASRQYEQYF. The V and J genes are TRBV20-1 and TRBJ2-7; D is undetermined. V lost 3 bases to trimming and J lost 4 bases, with 7 bases between them. Germline V gives CDR1 DFQATT, CDR2 SNEGSKA (reference sequence). The length of the CDR3 is 11 residues.

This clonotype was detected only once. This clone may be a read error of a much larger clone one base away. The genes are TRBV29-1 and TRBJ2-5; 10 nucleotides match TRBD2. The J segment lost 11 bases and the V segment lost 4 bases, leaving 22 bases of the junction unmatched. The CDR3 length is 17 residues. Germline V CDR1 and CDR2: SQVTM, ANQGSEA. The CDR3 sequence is CSVGGASGGRLGNEQYF. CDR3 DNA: TGCAGCGTTGGAGGGGCTAGCGGGGGCCGTTTGGGAAATGAGCAGTACTTC.

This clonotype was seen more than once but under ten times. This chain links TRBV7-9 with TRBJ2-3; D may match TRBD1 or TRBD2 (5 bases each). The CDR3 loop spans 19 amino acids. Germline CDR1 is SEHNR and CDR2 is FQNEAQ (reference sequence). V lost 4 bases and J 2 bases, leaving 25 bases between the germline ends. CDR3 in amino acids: CASSSLRSDLLGATDTQYF. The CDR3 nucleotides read TGTGCCAGCAGCTCGCTACGATCGGACTTACTTGGGGCCACAGATACGCAGTATTTT.

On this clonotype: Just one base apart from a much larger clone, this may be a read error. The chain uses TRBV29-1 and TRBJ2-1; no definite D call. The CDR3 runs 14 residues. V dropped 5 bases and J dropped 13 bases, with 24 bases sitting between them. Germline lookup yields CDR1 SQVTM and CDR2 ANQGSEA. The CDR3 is CSVHGPPAQETQFF. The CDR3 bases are TGCAGCGTTCATGGACCGCCCGCTCAAGAGACCCAGTTCTTC.

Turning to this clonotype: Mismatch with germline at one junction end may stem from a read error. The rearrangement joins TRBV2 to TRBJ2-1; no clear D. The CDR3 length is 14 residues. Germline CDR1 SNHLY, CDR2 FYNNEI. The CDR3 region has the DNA TGTGCCAGCAGTGACAACTTCTCCAACAATGAGCAGTTCTTC. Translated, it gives CASSDNFSNNEQFF.

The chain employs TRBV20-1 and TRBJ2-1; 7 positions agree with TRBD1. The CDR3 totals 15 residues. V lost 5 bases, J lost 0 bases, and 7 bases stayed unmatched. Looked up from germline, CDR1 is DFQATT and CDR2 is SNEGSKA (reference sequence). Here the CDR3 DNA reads TGCAGTGCTCCCGACAGGGTCCTCTCCTACAATGAGCAGTTCTTC. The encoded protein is CSAPDRVLSYNEQFF.

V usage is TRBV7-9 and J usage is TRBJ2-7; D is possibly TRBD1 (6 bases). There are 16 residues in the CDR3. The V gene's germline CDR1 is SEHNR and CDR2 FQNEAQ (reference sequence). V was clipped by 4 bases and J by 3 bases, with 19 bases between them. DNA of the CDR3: TGTGCCAGCAGCTCACCCACCCGGGACACCCGCTACGAGCAGTACTTC. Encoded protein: CASSSPTRDTRYEQYF.

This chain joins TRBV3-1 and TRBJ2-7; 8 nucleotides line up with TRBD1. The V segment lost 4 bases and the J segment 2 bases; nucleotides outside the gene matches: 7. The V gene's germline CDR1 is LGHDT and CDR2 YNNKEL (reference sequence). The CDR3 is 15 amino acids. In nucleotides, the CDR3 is TGTGCCAGCAGCCGCGGGACAGGAGGAACCTACGAGCAGTACTTC. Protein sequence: CASSRGTGGTYEQYF.

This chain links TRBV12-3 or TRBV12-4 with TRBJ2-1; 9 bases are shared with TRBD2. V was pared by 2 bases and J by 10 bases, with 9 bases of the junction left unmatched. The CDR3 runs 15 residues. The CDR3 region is CASSLLREGRGEQFF. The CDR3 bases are TGTGCCAGCAGTTTACTGCGGGAGGGCCGAGGAGAGCAGTTCTTC.

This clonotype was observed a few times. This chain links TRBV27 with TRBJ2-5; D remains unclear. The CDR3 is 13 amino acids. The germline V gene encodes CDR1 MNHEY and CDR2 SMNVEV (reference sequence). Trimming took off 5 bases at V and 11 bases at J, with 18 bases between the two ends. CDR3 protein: CASSPLFYNEQYF. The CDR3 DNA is TGTGCCAGCAGTCCCCTCTTCTACAATGAGCAGTACTTC.

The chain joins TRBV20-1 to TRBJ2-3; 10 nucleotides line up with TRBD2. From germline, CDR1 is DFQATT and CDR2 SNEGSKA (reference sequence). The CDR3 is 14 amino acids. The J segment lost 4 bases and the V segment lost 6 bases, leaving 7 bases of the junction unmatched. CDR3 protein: CSAHSGGVADTQYF. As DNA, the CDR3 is TGCAGTGCCCACAGCGGGGGGGTCGCAGATACGCAGTATTTT.

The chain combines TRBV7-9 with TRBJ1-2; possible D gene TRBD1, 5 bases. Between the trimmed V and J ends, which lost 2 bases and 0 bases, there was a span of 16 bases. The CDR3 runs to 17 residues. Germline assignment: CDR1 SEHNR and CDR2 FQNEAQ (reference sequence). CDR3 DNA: TGTGCCAGCAGCTTAAGAGGGCAGGGCCCAGCTAACTATGGCTACACCTTC. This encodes CASSLRGQGPANYGYTF.

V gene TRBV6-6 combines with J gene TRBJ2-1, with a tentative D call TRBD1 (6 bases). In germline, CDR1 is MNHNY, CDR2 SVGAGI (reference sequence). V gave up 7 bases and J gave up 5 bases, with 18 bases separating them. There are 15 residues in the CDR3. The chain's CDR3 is CASKPDRDKHNEQFF. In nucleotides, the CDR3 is TGTGCCAGCAAACCTGACCGGGACAAACACAATGAGCAGTTCTTC.